Listed below are T cell receptor beta chains from one sample, sequenced in a study of Ad26.COV2.S vaccination and SARS-CoV-2 variants. Here immunoSEQ multiplex PCR was the method, and the copy in TCRdb shows in-frame clones only, minus some. The table lists fewer than 400,000 clones, roughly nine tenths of them singletons. Sample: peripheral blood, taken in a trial of Ad26.COV2.S vaccine versus placebo. Receptor source: a person between 18 and 65 years old who received the Ad26.COV2.S COVID-19 vaccine or a placebo. CDR3s include the opening cysteine and the closing phenylalanine or tryptophan. The D gene is left open where the match is weak.

CDR3: CASSFTEDGNYGYTF
DNA: TGTGCCAGCAGTTTTACGGAGGACGGTAACTATGGCTACACCTTC
J: TRBJ1-2
length: 15
D: .
V: TRBV27

CDR3: CASSPGQSTVTGELFF
DNA: TGTGCCAGCAGCCCTGGTCAGAGTACCGTCACCGGGGAGCTGTTTTTT
J: TRBJ2-2
length: 16
D: .
V: TRBV5-5

CDR3: CASSNRQGGSYNSPLHF
DNA: TGTGCCAGTAGTAACCGACAGGGAGGGTCCTATAATTCACCCCTCCACTTT
J: TRBJ1-6
length: 17
D: TRBD1
V: TRBV19

CDR3: CASSQYDSSNTIYF
DNA: TGTGCCAGCAGCCAATACGACAGCTCAAACACCATATATTTT
J: TRBJ1-3
length: 14
D: .
V: TRBV4-2

CDR3: CASSLASGGAYEQYF
DNA: TGTGCCAGCAGCTTGGCTAGCGGGGGGGCCTACGAGCAGTACTTC
J: TRBJ2-7
length: 15
D: TRBD2
V: TRBV5-4

CDR3: CASSDKETQYF
DNA: TGTGCCAGCTCCGACAAGGAGACCCAGTACTTC
J: TRBJ2-5
length: 11
D: .
V: TRBV18

CDR3: CASSPNQGTDTEAFF
DNA: TGTGCCAGCTCACCTAATCAGGGTACCGACACTGAAGCTTTCTTT
J: TRBJ1-1
length: 15
D: .
V: TRBV18

CDR3: CASSLNGLPPEGNTIYF
DNA: TGCGCCAGCAGCTTGAACGGCCTACCCCCCGAAGGAAACACCATATATTTT
J: TRBJ1-3
length: 17
D: .
V: TRBV5-1

CDR3: CASSSDVYGYTF
DNA: TGTGCCAGCAGTTCGGATGTCTATGGCTACACCTTC
J: TRBJ1-2
length: 12
D: .
V: TRBV12-3/TRBV12-4

CDR3: CASSQDRPNYGYTF
DNA: TGCGCCAGCAGTCAGGACAGACCTAACTATGGCTACACCTTC
J: TRBJ1-2
length: 14
D: .
V: TRBV10-2

CDR3: CATAQQGQHEQYF
DNA: TGTGCCACAGCCCAACAGGGACAACACGAGCAGTACTTC
J: TRBJ2-7
length: 13
D: .
V: TRBV10-3